This T cell receptor (beta chain) came from a study of shared clonotypes between healthy human individuals. Study-level points and caveats: Only blood was sampled; tissue repertoires likely differ.

As for this clone: Antigen unknown.

CD8 cells regarded as naive lacked CD45RO, were positively chosen for CCR7, and omitted terminally differentiated effector memory CD45RA+ cells. Donors comprised only Caucasian adults living in Nashville, Tennessee. This CDR3 contains 15 residues. Germline V gives CDR1 SGHDN, CDR2 FVKESK. V dropped 0 bases and J dropped 6 bases, with 14 bases sitting between them. The table came from immunoSEQ multiplex PCR; TCRdb's copy has only in-frame clones and leaves some out. The sample has hundreds of thousands of clones, approximately 96% seen once. The chain joins TRBV14 to TRBJ1-1, with a tentative D call TRBD1 (6 bases). Sequencing used naive CD8+ T cells sorted from blood. The clonotype comes from a woman aged 25 to 45 in good health. The CDR3 protein is CASSQDGGRDSEAFF. The CDR3 coding sequence is TGTGCCAGCAGCCAAGACGGGGGGCGCGACTCTGAAGCTTTCTTT.